This T cell receptor (beta chain) was sequenced in a study of T cell changes during pregnancy in multiple sclerosis. Some clones are missing from TCRdb's copy, which holds only in-frame ones; the method was immunoSEQ multiplex PCR. Here the sample spans roughly 40,000 clones, 89% being singletons. V was clipped by 8 bases and J by 1 base, with 20 bases between them. Germline CDR1 WSHSY, CDR2 SAAADI. CDR3 length: 17 amino acids. Source: CD4+ T cells from peripheral blood mononuclear cells, taken in the first trimester of pregnancy. The rearrangement joins TRBV10-2 to TRBJ2-2; D may be TRBD2 (6 bases). The clonotype was recovered from a female donor with multiple sclerosis, enrolled in a pregnancy study. This chain's CDR3 is CASEVEAGLRNTGELFF. The DNA for the CDR3 is TGCGCCAGCGAGGTAGAAGCGGGTCTTCGGAACACCGGGGAGCTGTTTTTT.